One and the same sample provided the 22 T cell receptor beta chains below, sequenced in a study of T cells after yellow fever vaccination. TCRdb used MiXCR to reprocess the 5' RACE reads, holding one entry per CDR3 protein. The data show under 350,000 distinct CDR3 sequences, with 4.1% seen just once and approximately 23% held by the top ten. The sequences come from PBMCs, collected 5 days after the yellow fever booster vaccination. These receptors were collected from a man aged 18 to 35 who received the YFV17D yellow fever vaccine.

CDR3 amino acids: CSAFERGASFF. CDR3 bases: TGCAGTGCTTTCGAGCGGGGGGCTTCTTTCTTT. The chain has TRBV20-1 and TRBJ1-1, with D tentatively TRBD1 (6 bases). With 5 bases removed from V and 12 bases from J, the gap between germline ends came to 16 bases. In germline, CDR1 is DFQATT, CDR2 SNEGSKA (reference sequence). The CDR3 spans 11 residues.

This clonotype was observed many times. V is TRBV7-2 and J is TRBJ2-5, with 12 bases that match TRBD2. With V trimmed by 1 base and J by 5 bases, 2 bases remained unmatched. Germline V CDR1 and CDR2: SGHTA, FQGNSA. The length of the CDR3 is 15 residues. As DNA, the CDR3 is TGTGCCAGCAGCTTAGACGGGACTAGCGGGGAGACCCAGTACTTC. Protein sequence: CASSLDGTSGETQYF.

This clonotype has a handful of counts. The chain employs TRBV7-2 and TRBJ2-3; D gene unclear. The CDR3 covers 14 residues. The germline V gene has CDR1 SGHTA and CDR2 FQGNSA. V was cut by 1 base and J by 5 bases, with 10 bases left in between. As DNA, the CDR3 is TGTGCCAGCAGCTTAGATGGGGTATTAGATACGCAGTATTTT. This encodes CASSLDGVLDTQYF.

This clonotype has a count of ten or more. The DNA of the CDR3 is TGTGCCAGCAGTCCCCAGGGACTGCAAGAGACCCAGTACTTC. Translation gives CASSPQGLQETQYF. This chain links TRBV12-3 or TRBV12-4 with TRBJ2-5, with TRBD2 as a possible D gene (6 bases). This CDR3 is built from 14 residues. Trimming pared 5 bases from V and 2 bases from J, leaving 12 bases between.

This clonotype has just a few counts. The chain combines TRBV6-1 with TRBJ1-2; D gene uncertain. Trimming shortened V by 2 bases and J by 7 bases, and 2 bases separated the two germline ends. This CDR3 is 10 amino acids long. From germline, CDR1 is MNHNS and CDR2 SASEGT. The CDR3 DNA reads as TGTGCCAGCAGTGAATCTGGCTACACCTTC. As protein: CASSESGYTF.

This chain joins TRBV7-2 and TRBJ2-7; 8 nucleotides align to TRBD1. V lost 5 bases and J lost 4; bases outside the gene matches: 7. CDR1 is SGHTA and CDR2 is FQGNSA in the germline V gene. CDR3 size: 14 residues. CDR3 amino acids: CASSPAGGRYEQYF. In DNA, the CDR3 is TGTGCCAGCAGCCCGGCAGGGGGCCGGTACGAGCAGTACTTC.

This clonotype was observed at least ten times. The CDR3 DNA follows: TGTGCCAGCAGTTTCGAACCGGAATACAATGAGCAGTTCTTC. This translates into CASSFEPEYNEQFF. This sequence joins TRBV6-2 or TRBV6-3 and TRBJ2-1; D not resolved. Looked up from germline, CDR1 is MNHEY and CDR2 is SVGEGT. The CDR3 has 14 residues. The V end was cut by 4 bases, the J end by 4 bases, with 11 bases between.

The V and J genes are TRBV11-2 and TRBJ2-5, with 11 bases that match TRBD1. With V trimmed by 4 bases and J by 1 base, 2 bases remained unmatched. CDR3 length: 15 amino acids. The germline CDR1 and CDR2 sequences are SGHAT and FQNNGV. This CDR3 reads CASSWTGGPQETQYF. DNA for the CDR3: TGTGCCAGCAGCTGGACAGGGGGCCCCCAAGAGACCCAGTACTTC.

The CDR3, as DNA: TGTGCCAGCAGACCCCACAAGGGAACTAATGAAAAACTGTTTTTT. Translation: CASRPHKGTNEKLFF. The V gene is TRBV6-5, the J gene TRBJ1-4; no clear D. Looked up from germline, CDR1 is MNHEY and CDR2 is SVGAGI. The CDR3 sequence is 15 residues long. Trimming shortened V by 6 bases and J by 1 base, and 12 bases separated the two germline ends.

This clonotype was observed at least ten times. This chain connects TRBV6-5 to TRBJ1-6, with 7 bases identical to TRBD1. V shed 6 bases and J 7 bases; nucleotides not matched to a gene: 6. In germline, CDR1 is MNHEY, CDR2 SVGAGI. This CDR3 is built from 14 residues. DNA for the CDR3: TGTGCCAGCAGACCGACAGGGAGGAATTCACCCCTCCACTTT. Protein product: CASRPTGRNSPLHF.

This clonotype was found many times. V usage is TRBV28 and J usage is TRBJ2-2, with unresolved D. Germline V gene lookup returns CDR1 MDHEN and CDR2 SYDVKM. Trimming took 6 bases from V and 2 from J, leaving 10 bases between them. The CDR3 is made up of 14 amino acids. CDR3 nucleotides: TGTGCCAGCAGCCCCGACTTAAACACCGGGGAGCTGTTTTTT. Amino acids: CASSPDLNTGELFF.

DNA for the CDR3: TGCGCCAGCAGCCAAGATCTTTCGGCAGGAGGGATTCAGTACTTC. It yields the protein CASSQDLSAGGIQYF. The chain links TRBV4-1 to TRBJ2-4, with D possibly matching TRBD2 (6 bases). The CDR3 has 15 amino acids. Germline V gives CDR1 MGHRA, CDR2 YSYEKL. The V gene lost 0 bases and the J gene lost 10 bases, with 16 bases spanning the gap.

The chain links TRBV20-1 to TRBJ2-1, with a weak D call TRBD2 (5 bases). V shed 5 bases and J shed 9 bases, with 11 bases lying between them. This CDR3 comprises 11 residues. CDR1 is DFQATT, CDR2 SNEGSKA, per germline (reference sequence). The CDR3 DNA reads as TGCAGTGCTCGGAGGCTCCGTGAGCAGTTCTTC. Its protein is CSARRLREQFF.

The chain recombines TRBV20-1 with TRBJ1-2, with 12 bases that match TRBD1. The germline CDR1 and CDR2 sequences are DFQATT and SNEGSKA (reference sequence). The V gene end was trimmed by 5 bases and the J gene end by 7 bases; junction bases not matched to a gene: 5. There are 13 residues in the CDR3. CDR3 sequence reads: CSAGDRGLSGYTF. The CDR3 DNA is TGCAGTGCTGGGGACAGGGGGCTTTCTGGCTACACCTTC.

This clonotype was seen at least ten times. The gene calls are TRBV9 and TRBJ2-7; 7 positions match TRBD2. CDR3 length: 17 amino acids. Germline-derived CDR1 and CDR2 are SGDLS and YYNGEE. V gave up 7 bases and J gave up 0 bases; unmatched junction bases: 16. The DNA for the CDR3 is TGTGCCAGCCCCCCCTTGGGGCTAGCGGCAAGCTCCTACGAGCAGTACTTC. Protein sequence: CASPPLGLAASSYEQYF.

This clonotype appeared many times. CDR3: CASSQSFNYGYTF. CDR3 nucleotides: TGTGCCAGCAGCCAAAGCTTTAACTATGGCTACACCTTC. The chain couples TRBV7-2 to TRBJ1-2; D uncertain. CDR1 is SGHTA, CDR2 FQGNSA, per germline. The CDR3 is 13 amino acids. V was clipped by 5 bases and J by 1 base, with 8 bases between them.

This clonotype was seen only a few times. Here the CDR3 DNA reads TGTGCCAGCAGTCCCGGGACAGGGGCGCCGCGAAATGAGCAGTTCTTC. Translation gives CASSPGTGAPRNEQFF. V is TRBV11-3 and J is TRBJ2-1, with TRBD1 identical over 10 bases. V lost 6 bases and J lost 7; bases outside the gene matches: 12. This CDR3 has 16 amino acids. Germline lookup yields CDR1 SGHNT and CDR2 YENEEA.

This clonotype was observed a few times. The gene calls are TRBV4-2 and TRBJ1-6; 9 nucleotides agree with TRBD1. This CDR3 is built from 15 residues. Trimming cost V 2 bases and J 6 bases; bases outside gene matches: 2. CDR1 is LGHNA and CDR2 is YNFKEQ in the germline V gene. The CDR3 bases are TGTGCCAGCAGCCAACCGGGACAGGGTAATTCACCCCTCCACTTT. It translates to CASSQPGQGNSPLHF.

The chain joins TRBV2 to TRBJ1-5; D gene uncertain. CDR3 length: 15 residues. Germline CDR1 and CDR2: SNHLY and FYNNEI. V was shortened by 3 bases and J by 0 bases, with 9 bases between the two germline ends. The CDR3 coding sequence is TGTGCCAGCAGTGATGGGGAGGTTAGCAATCAGCCCCAGCATTTT. Residues: CASSDGEVSNQPQHF.

V is TRBV20-1 and J is TRBJ2-7; TRBD1 matches at 7 bases. The CDR3 runs 14 residues. Trimming at V came to 3 bases and at J to 5 bases, leaving 10 bases not matched to a gene. Germline V gene lookup returns CDR1 DFQATT and CDR2 SNEGSKA (reference sequence). The DNA for the CDR3 is TGCAGTGCTAGCAATCCAGGGGGATCTGACGAGCAGTACGTC. Its translation is CSASNPGGSDEQYV.

The rearrangement joins TRBV29-1 to TRBJ1-1, with D possibly TRBD1 on 6 matching bases. Between the trimmed V and J ends, which lost 8 bases and 7 bases, there was a span of 26 bases. Germline CDR1 SQVTM, CDR2 ANQGSEA. The CDR3 has 15 amino acids. In DNA form, the CDR3 reads TGCAGCTCCAAGAGGGGACCAGGGGACGACCTTGAAGCTTTCTTT. This encodes CSSKRGPGDDLEAFF.

This clonotype was picked up many times. The chain is built from TRBV7-2 and TRBJ2-1; TRBD2 aligns across 12 bases. Germline lookup yields CDR1 SGHTA and CDR2 FQGNSA. After removal of 4 bases from V and 10 bases from J, the junction contained 5 bases not matched to a gene. The CDR3 contains 14 residues. The CDR3 DNA is TGTGCCAGCAGCTCCGGGGGGACTAGCGGGGAGCAGTTCTTC. This encodes CASSSGGTSGEQFF.